Presented here are 4 T cell receptor beta chains from one specimen sequenced in a study of blood T cell repertoires in COVID-19 (dated by TCRdb to 2018 to 2020). Libraries were constructed by the immunoSEQ multiplex PCR assay. Entries here come from immuneACCESS through TCRdb and include only in-frame sequences with V and J called. Some clones fail to appear in such tables; in the studies checked, an unresolved V gene covers under half of the shortfall, and the cause of the remainder is unknown. The sample table contains 120,000 to 150,000 clones; only one count was recorded for almost 90% of them. The leading ten clones occupy 2% to 2.5% of the sample. The sequencing input was peripheral blood. Receptors originate from a human donor in a cohort sampled during active COVID-19.

This chain joins TRBV13 and TRBJ2-5, with 14 bases that match TRBD2. V was clipped by 5 bases and J by 5 bases; unmatched bases: 16. Germline loops: CDR1 PRHDT, CDR2 FYEKMQ (reference sequence). The CDR3 runs to 19 residues. As DNA, the CDR3 is TGTGCCAGCAGCCTCCCCCTCGGACTAGCGGGAGGAAGTACGGAGACCCAGTACTTC. This encodes CASSLPLGLAGGSTETQYF. The full variable domain, in which reference TRBV13 and TRBJ2-5 provide the parts outside the CDR3, is AAGVIQSPRHLIKEKRETATLKCYPIPRHDTVYWYQQGPGQDPQFLISFYEKMQSDKGSIPDRFSAQQFSDYHSELNMSSLELGDSALYFCASSLPLGLAGGSTETQYFGPGTRLLVL.

The chain recombines TRBV10-3 with TRBJ2-1, with 8 positions matching TRBD2. The CDR3 spans 14 residues. V was clipped by 8 bases and J by 4 bases; unmatched bases: 7. Germline loops: CDR1 ENHRY, CDR2 SYGVKD. CDR3 loop: CAIHSGIGYNEQFF. In DNA, the CDR3 is TGTGCCATCCATAGCGGGATAGGATACAATGAGCAGTTCTTC.

The V gene is TRBV4-3, the J gene TRBJ1-1, with a tentative D call TRBD1 (5 bases). This CDR3 region has 14 residues. V was cut by 2 bases and J by 4 bases, with 11 bases left in between. Germline CDR1 is LGHNA and CDR2 is YSLEER. DNA for the CDR3: TGCGCCAGCAGCCAAATCTCAAGGGGCACTGAAGCTTTCTTT. It specifies CASSQISRGTEAFF.

The V and J genes are TRBV7-2 and TRBJ2-5; D not resolved. Germline-derived CDR1 and CDR2 are SGHTA and FQGNSA. The germline V and J ends were trimmed by 5 bases and 3 bases, with 16 bases remaining between them. The CDR3 extends over 15 amino acids. The CDR3 loop is CASSPLFGWEETQYF. The CDR3 DNA follows: TGTGCCAGCAGCCCCCTTTTCGGGTGGGAAGAGACCCAGTACTTC. Full variable domain (rest looked up from reference TRBV7-2 and TRBJ2-5): GAGVSQSPSNKVTEKGKDVELRCDPISGHTALYWYRQSLGQGLEFLIYFQGNSAPDKSGLPSDRFSAERTGGSVSTLTIQRTQQEDSAVYLCASSPLFGWEETQYFGPGTRLLVL.